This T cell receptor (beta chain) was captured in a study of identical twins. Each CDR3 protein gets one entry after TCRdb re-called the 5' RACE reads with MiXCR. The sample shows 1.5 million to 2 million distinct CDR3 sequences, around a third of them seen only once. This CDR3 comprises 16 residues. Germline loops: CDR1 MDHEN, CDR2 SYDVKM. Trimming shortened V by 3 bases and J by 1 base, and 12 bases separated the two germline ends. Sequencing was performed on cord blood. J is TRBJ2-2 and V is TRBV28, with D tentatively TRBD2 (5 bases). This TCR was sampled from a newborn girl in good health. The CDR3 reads CASSFRLAENTGELFF. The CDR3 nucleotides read TGTGCCAGCAGTTTTCGCCTAGCCGAGAACACCGGGGAGCTGTTTTTT. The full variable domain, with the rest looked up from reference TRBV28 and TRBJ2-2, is DVKVTQSSRYLVKRTGEKVFLECVQDMDHENMFWYRQDPGLGLRLIYFSYDVKMKEKGDIPEGYSVSREKKERFSLILESASTNQTSMYLCASSFRLAENTGELFFGEGSRLTVL.